Included here is one TCR beta chain sequence, with context. Antigen: not known. The sample comes from a study of radiotherapy plus CTLA-4 blockade in lung cancer. Using immunoSEQ multiplex PCR, the repertoire was profiled, and TCRdb retains in-frame clones only, with some absent. The repertoire holds approximately 72,000 clones, with over 65% as singletons. Study-wide points: Clones derived from tumor TCRs expanded in blood after radiotherapy plus ipilimumab. Together with interferon-beta, which increased in serum after radiation, early dynamic changes in blood T cell clones were reportedly the best predictors of response.

CDR1 is MNHEY and CDR2 is SVGAGI in the germline V gene. The CDR3 contains 13 residues. V lost 5 bases to trimming and J lost 7 bases, with 14 bases between them. Ipilimumab-mediated CTLA-4 blockade plus focal radiation was given to patients having chemo-refractory metastatic non-small-cell lung cancer. The sequences come from peripheral blood, collected from a patient treated with radiotherapy plus ipilimumab. This TCR was sampled from a human donor with non-small cell lung cancer who had a complete response to radiotherapy plus ipilimumab. The V gene is TRBV6-5, the J gene TRBJ1-2; no clear D gene. Written as DNA, the CDR3 is TGTGCCAGCAGTACCCGGCGACCGCGTGGCTACACCTTC. This encodes CASSTRRPRGYTF.